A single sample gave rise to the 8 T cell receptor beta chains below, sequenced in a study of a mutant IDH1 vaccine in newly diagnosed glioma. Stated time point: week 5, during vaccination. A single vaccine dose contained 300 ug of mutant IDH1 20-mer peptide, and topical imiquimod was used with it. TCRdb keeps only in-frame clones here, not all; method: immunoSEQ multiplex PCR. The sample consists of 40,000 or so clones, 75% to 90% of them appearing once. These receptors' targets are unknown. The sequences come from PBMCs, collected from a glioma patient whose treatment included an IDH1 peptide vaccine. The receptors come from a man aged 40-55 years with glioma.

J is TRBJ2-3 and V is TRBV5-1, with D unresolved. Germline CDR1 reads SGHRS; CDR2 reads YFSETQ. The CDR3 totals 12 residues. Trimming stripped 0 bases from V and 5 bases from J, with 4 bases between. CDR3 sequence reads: CASSLDIDTQYF. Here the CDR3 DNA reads TGCGCCAGCAGCTTGGATATAGATACGCAGTATTTT.

The CDR3 DNA sequence: TGCGCCAGCAGCTTGGATTGGCTTTCTGGAAACACCATATATTTT. Translating it yields CASSLDWLSGNTIYF. The chain joins TRBV5-1 to TRBJ1-3; no firm D call. Looked up from germline, CDR1 is SGHRS and CDR2 is YFSETQ. The length of the CDR3 is 15 residues. Trimming pared 0 bases from V and 1 base from J, leaving 8 bases between.

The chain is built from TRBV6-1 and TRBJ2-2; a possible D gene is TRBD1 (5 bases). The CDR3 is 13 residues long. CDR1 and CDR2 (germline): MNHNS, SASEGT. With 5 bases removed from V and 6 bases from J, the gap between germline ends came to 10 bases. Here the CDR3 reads CASSTRRAGELFF. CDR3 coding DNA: TGTGCCAGCAGTACCCGCAGGGCCGGGGAGCTGTTTTTT.

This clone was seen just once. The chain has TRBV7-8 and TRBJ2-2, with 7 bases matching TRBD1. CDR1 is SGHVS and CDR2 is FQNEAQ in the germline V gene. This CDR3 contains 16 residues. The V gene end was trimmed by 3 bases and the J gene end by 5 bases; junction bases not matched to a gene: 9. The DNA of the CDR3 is TGTGCCAGCAGCTTGATAAGGGACAGATCAACCGGGGAGCTGTTTTTT. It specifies CASSLIRDRSTGELFF.

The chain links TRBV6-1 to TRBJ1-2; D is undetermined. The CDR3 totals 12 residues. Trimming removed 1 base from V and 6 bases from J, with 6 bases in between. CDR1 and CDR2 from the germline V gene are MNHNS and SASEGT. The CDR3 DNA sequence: TGTGCCAGCAGTGAAGAATGGGATGGCTACACCTTC. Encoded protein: CASSEEWDGYTF.

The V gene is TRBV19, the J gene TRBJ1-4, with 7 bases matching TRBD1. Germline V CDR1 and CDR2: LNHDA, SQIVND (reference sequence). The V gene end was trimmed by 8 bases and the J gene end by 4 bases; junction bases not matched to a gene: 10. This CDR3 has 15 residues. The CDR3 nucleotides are TGTGCCAGTCCCTCGGGGGGACAGCTTAATGAAAAACTGTTTTTT. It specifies CASPSGGQLNEKLFF.

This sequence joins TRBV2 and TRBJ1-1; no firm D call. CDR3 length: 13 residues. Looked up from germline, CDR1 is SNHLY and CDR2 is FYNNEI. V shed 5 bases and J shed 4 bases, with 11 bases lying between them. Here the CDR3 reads CASSPAPGTEAFF. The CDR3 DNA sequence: TGTGCCAGCAGTCCGGCCCCGGGCACTGAAGCTTTCTTT.

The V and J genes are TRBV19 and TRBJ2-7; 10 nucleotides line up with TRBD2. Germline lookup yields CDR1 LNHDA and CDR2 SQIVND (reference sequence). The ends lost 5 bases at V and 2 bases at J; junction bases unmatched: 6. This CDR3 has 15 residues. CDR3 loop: CASSSRTSGAYEQYF. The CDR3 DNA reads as TGTGCCAGTAGTTCTCGGACTAGCGGAGCCTACGAGCAGTACTTC.